Each of the 4 T cell receptor beta chains below was sequenced from the same sample in a study of blood T cells in healthy people across ages. Using a J-beta primer mix together with a sample-barcoded 5' primer, a second PCR was run for roughly 6 to 11 cycles. TCRdb reprocessed the 5' RACE reads via MiXCR and lists one record per CDR3 protein. Of 1.5 million to 2 million distinct CDR3 sequences listed, roughly 27% were seen once; the top ten hold approximately 7.7%. Input material: blood. These TCRs come from a woman in her 30s in good health.

This clonotype was detected a few times. The chain recombines TRBV7-2 with TRBJ2-4, with D tentatively TRBD2 (5 bases). Between the trimmed V and J ends, which lost 2 bases and 1 base, there was a span of 15 bases. The CDR3 covers 17 residues. Looked up from germline, CDR1 is SGHTA and CDR2 is FQGNSA. This CDR3 is CASSLPHEGWAKNIQYF. The CDR3 DNA reads TGTGCCAGCAGCTTACCCCACGAGGGCTGGGCCAAAAACATTCAGTACTTC.

Many counts were recorded for this clonotype. The CDR3 loop reads CSARTRFYEQYF. In DNA, the CDR3 is TGCAGTGCTAGGACGAGGTTCTACGAGCAGTACTTC. The chain is built from TRBV20-1 and TRBJ2-7; D unresolved. The germline V and J ends were trimmed by 3 bases and 3 bases, with 9 bases remaining between them. This CDR3 spans 12 amino acids. CDR1 is DFQATT and CDR2 is SNEGSKA in the germline V gene (reference sequence).

This chain joins TRBV20-1 and TRBJ2-3; D is uncertain. CDR1 and CDR2 from the germline V gene are DFQATT and SNEGSKA (reference sequence). V was shortened by 3 bases and J by 2 bases, with 12 bases between the two germline ends. The CDR3 is made up of 14 amino acids. This CDR3 is CSARSRATTDTQYF. As DNA, the CDR3 is TGCAGTGCTAGGTCTAGGGCTACCACAGATACGCAGTATTTT.

A few counts support this clonotype. The genes are TRBV7-7 and TRBJ2-5; 9 bases are a match to TRBD2. CDR3 size: 16 residues. Germline V gives CDR1 SSHAT, CDR2 FNYEAQ (reference sequence). V lost 1 base, J lost 6 bases, and 9 bases stayed unmatched. Here the CDR3 DNA reads TGTGCCAGCAGCTTAGGTAGCGGGAGTGGTGGAAAGACCCAGTACTTC. This gives the protein CASSLGSGSGGKTQYF.